This T cell receptor beta chain is from a study of PD-1 blockade in classical Hodgkin lymphoma. Looked up from germline, CDR1 is SGHRS and CDR2 is YFSETQ. The CDR3 totals 16 residues. Trimming took 4 bases from V and 5 from J; bases not matched to a gene: 7. This clone was counted a single time. Profiled with immunoSEQ multiplex PCR; TCRdb holds only in-frame clones, not every one. The sample records about 97,000 clones, over 70% being singletons. The patients all showed relapse after autologous stem cell transplantation, while their brentuximab vedotin exposure varied. The chain has TRBV5-1 and TRBJ2-7; 15 nucleotides align to TRBD2. This TCR was sampled from a human donor with classical Hodgkin lymphoma. The starting material was peripheral blood mononuclear cells (PBMCs), obtained at baseline. DNA of the CDR3: TGCGCCAGCAGCGCCGGACTAGCGGGAGGGCCAAACGAGCAGTACTTC. Its protein is CASSAGLAGGPNEQYF.